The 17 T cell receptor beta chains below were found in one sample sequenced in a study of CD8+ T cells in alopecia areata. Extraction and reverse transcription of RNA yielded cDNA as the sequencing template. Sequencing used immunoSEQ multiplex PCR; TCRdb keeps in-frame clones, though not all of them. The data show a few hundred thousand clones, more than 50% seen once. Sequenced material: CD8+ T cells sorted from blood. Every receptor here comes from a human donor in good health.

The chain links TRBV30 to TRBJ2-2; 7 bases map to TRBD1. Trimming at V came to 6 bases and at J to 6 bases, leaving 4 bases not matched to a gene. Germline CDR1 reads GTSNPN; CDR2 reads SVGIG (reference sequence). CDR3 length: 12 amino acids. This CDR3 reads CACDRVSGELFF. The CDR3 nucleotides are TGTGCCTGTGACAGGGTGTCCGGGGAGCTGTTTTTT.

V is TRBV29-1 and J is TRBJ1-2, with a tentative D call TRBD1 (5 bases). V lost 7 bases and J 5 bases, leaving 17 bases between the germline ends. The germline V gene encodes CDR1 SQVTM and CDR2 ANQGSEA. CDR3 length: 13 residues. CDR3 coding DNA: TGCAGCGCCGAGCCAGGGCTGGGGTATGGCTACACCTTC. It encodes CSAEPGLGYGYTF.

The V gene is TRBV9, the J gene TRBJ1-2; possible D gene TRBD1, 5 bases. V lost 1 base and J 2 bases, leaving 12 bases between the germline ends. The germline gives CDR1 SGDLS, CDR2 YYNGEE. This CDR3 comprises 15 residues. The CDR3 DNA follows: TGTGCCAGCAGCGTAAACAGGTTTGACAACTATGGCTACACCTTC. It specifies CASSVNRFDNYGYTF.

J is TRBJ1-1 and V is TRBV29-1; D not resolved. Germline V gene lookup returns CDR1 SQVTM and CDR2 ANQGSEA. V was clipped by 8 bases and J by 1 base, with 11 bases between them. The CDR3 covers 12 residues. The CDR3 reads CSSLKENTEAFF. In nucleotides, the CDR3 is TGCAGCTCCCTCAAGGAGAACACTGAAGCTTTCTTT.

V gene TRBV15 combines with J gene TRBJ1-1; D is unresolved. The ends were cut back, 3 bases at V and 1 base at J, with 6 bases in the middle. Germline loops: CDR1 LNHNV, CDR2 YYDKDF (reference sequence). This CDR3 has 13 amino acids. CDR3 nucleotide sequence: TGTGCCACCAGCAGCCTTTGGAACACTGAAGCTTTCTTT. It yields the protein CATSSLWNTEAFF.

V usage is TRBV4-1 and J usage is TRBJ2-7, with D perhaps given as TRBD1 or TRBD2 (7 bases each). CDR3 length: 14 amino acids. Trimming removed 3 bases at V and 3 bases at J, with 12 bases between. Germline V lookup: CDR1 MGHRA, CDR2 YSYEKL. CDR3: CASSQGRGGYEQYF. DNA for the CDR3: TGCGCCAGCAGCCAGGGCAGGGGGGGCTACGAGCAGTACTTC.

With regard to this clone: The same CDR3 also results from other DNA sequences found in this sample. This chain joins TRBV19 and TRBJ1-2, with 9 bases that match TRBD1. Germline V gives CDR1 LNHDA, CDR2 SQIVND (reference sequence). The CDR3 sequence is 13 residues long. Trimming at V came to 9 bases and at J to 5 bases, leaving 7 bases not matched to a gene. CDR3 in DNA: TGTGCCAGCTCAGCCGGGACAGGGTATGGCTACACCTTC. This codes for CASSAGTGYGYTF.

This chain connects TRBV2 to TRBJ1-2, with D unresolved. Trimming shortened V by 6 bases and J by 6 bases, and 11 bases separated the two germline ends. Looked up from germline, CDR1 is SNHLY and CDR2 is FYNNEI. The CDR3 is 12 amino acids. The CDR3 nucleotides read TGTGCCAGCAGCGAGTCGGGGAATGGCTACACCTTC. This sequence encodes CASSESGNGYTF. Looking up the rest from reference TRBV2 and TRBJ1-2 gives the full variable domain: EPEVTQTPSHQVTQMGQEVILRCVPISNHLYFYWYRQILGQKVEFLVSFYNNEISEKSEIFDDQFSVERPDGSNFTLKIRSTKLEDSAMYFCASSESGNGYTFGSGTRLTVV.

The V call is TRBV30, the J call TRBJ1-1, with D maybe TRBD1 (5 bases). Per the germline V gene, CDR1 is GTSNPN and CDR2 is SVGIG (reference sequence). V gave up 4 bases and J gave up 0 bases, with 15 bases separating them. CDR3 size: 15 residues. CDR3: CAWMTGLTMNTEAFF. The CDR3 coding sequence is TGTGCCTGGATGACGGGACTGACCATGAACACTGAAGCTTTCTTT.

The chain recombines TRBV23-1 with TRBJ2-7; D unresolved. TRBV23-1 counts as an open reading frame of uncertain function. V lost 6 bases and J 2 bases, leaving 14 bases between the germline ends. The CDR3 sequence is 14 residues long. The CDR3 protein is CASSRPGDTYEQYF. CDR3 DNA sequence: TGCGCCAGCAGCCGTCCGGGCGACACCTACGAGCAGTACTTC.

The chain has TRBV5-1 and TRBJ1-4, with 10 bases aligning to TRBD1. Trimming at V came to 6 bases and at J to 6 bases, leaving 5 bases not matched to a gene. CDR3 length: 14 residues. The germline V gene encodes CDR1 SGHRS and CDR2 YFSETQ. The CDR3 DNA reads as TGCGCCAGCATGGTCGGGACAGGGGATGAAAAACTGTTTTTT. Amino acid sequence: CASMVGTGDEKLFF.

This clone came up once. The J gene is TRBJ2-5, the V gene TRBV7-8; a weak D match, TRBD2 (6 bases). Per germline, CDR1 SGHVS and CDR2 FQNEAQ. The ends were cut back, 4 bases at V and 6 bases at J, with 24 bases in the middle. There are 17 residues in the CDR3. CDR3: CASSSIPGEAHNKTQYF. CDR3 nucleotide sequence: TGTGCCAGCAGCTCCATACCGGGGGAGGCCCACAACAAGACCCAGTACTTC.

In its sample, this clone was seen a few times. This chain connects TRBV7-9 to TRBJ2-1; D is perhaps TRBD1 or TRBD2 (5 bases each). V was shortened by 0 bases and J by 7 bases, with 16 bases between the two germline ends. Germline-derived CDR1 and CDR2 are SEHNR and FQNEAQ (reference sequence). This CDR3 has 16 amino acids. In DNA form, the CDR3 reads TGTGCCAGCAGCTTAGCCTACGGGACCGCGTGGAATGAGCAGTTCTTC. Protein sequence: CASSLAYGTAWNEQFF.

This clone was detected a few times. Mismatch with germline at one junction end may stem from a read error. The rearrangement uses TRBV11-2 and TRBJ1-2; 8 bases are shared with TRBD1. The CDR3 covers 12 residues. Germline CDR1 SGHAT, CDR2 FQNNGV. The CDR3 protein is CASSLTGQGEVF. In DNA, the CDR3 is TGTGCCAGCAGCTTAACTGGACAGGGCGAGGTTTTC.

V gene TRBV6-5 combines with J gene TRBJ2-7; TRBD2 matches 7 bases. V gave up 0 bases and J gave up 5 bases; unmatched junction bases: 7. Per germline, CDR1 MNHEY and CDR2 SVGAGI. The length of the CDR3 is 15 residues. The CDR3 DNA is TGTGCCAGCAGTTACTCTTGGGAGGGGAGCAACGAGCAGTACTTC. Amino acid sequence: CASSYSWEGSNEQYF.

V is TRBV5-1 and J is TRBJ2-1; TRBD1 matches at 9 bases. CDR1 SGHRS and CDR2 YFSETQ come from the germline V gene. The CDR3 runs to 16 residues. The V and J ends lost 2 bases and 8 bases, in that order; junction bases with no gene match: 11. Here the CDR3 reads CASSFRPGTGIHEQFF. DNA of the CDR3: TGCGCCAGCAGCTTCCGTCCCGGGACAGGGATCCATGAGCAGTTCTTC.

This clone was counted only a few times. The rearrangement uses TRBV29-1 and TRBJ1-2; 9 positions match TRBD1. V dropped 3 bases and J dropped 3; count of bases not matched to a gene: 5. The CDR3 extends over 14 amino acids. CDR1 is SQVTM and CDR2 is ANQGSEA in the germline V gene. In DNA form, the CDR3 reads TGCAGCGTTGACCCGACAGGGGGGGACTATGGCTACACCTTC. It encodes CSVDPTGGDYGYTF.